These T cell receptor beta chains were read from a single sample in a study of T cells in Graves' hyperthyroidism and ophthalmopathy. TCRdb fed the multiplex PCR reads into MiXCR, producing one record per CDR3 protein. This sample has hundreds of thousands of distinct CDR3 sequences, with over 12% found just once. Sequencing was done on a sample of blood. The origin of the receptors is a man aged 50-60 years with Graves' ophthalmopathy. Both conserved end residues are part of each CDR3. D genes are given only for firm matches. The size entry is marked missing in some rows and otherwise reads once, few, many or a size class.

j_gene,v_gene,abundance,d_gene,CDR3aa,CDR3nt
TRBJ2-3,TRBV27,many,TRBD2,CASSLIASGGEDTQYF,TGTGCCAGCAGTTTAATAGCTAGCGGGGGGGAGGATACGCAGTATTTT
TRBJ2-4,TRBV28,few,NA,CASSLGARVRKNIQYF,TGTGCCAGCAGTTTGGGGGCGAGGGTTAGGAAAAACATTCAGTACTTC
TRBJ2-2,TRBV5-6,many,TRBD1,CASSSTWTQGAPNTGELFF,TGTGCCAGCAGCTCCACTTGGACACAGGGGGCTCCGAACACCGGGGAGCTGTTTTTT
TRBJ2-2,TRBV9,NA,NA,CASSRGGGGGYTGELFF,TGTGCCAGCAGCCGGGGTGGGGGAGGTGGATACACCGGGGAGCTGTTTTTT
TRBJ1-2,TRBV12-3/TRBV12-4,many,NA,CASHYSNYGYTF,TGTGCCAGCCACTACTCCAACTATGGCTACACCTTC
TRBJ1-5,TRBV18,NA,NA,CASSPEGGSQHF,TGTGCCAGCTCACCAGAGGGGGGGTCCCAGCATTTT
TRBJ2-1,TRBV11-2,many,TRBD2,CASSDRTSGAYNEQFF,TGTGCCAGCAGCGATCGCACTAGCGGGGCCTACAATGAGCAGTTCTTC
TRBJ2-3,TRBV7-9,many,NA,CASSKQVADTQYF,TGTGCCAGCAGCAAACAGGTGGCAGATACGCAGTATTTT
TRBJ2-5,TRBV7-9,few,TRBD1,CASSTGTGGFQETQYF,TGTGCCAGCAGCACAGGGACAGGGGGGTTCCAAGAGACCCAGTACTTC
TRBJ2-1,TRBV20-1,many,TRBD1,CSARADRVNEQFF,TGCAGTGCTAGAGCGGACAGGGTCAATGAGCAGTTCTTC
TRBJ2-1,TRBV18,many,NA,CASSPKTGESEFF,TGTGCCAGCTCACCAAAGACGGGAGAAAGCGAGTTCTTC
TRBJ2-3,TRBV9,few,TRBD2,CASGPGTSVSTDTQYF,TGTGCCAGCGGCCCCGGGACTAGCGTAAGCACAGATACGCAGTATTTT
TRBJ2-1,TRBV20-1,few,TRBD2,CSAILAIGTSGRAGRNEQFF,TGCAGTGCTATACTCGCTATCGGTACTAGCGGGAGGGCAGGCAGGAATGAGCAGTTCTTC
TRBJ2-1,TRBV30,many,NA,CAATGIGYNEQFF,TGTGCCGCGACGGGGATCGGCTACAATGAGCAGTTCTTC
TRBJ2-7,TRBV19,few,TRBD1,CASSKPGQGTGEQYF,TGTGCCAGTAGTAAACCGGGACAGGGGACCGGCGAGCAGTACTTC
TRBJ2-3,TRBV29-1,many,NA,CSVDGGALPDTQYF,TGCAGCGTTGATGGGGGGGCCCTGCCAGATACGCAGTATTTT
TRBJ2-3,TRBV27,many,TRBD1,CASSLRTGSTDTQYF,TGTGCCAGCAGTTTACGGACAGGGAGCACAGATACGCAGTATTTT
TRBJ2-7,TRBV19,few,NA,CASSIPSGGGVAYKQYF,TGTGCCAGTAGTATTCCGTCGGGCGGAGGGGTTGCTTACAAGCAGTACTTC
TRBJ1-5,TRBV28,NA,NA,CASRYTVGQQPQHF,TGTGCCAGCAGATATACAGTGGGGCAACAGCCCCAGCATTTT
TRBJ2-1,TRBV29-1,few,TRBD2,CSVVKAGGGNEQFF,TGCAGCGTTGTCAAGGCGGGAGGAGGCAATGAGCAGTTCTTC
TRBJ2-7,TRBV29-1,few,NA,CSVDQGNEQYF,TGCAGCGTTGATCAAGGGAACGAGCAGTACTTC
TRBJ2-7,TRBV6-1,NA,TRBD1,CASSERGLAYEQYF,TGTGCCAGCAGTGAAAGGGGGCTCGCCTACGAGCAGTACTTC